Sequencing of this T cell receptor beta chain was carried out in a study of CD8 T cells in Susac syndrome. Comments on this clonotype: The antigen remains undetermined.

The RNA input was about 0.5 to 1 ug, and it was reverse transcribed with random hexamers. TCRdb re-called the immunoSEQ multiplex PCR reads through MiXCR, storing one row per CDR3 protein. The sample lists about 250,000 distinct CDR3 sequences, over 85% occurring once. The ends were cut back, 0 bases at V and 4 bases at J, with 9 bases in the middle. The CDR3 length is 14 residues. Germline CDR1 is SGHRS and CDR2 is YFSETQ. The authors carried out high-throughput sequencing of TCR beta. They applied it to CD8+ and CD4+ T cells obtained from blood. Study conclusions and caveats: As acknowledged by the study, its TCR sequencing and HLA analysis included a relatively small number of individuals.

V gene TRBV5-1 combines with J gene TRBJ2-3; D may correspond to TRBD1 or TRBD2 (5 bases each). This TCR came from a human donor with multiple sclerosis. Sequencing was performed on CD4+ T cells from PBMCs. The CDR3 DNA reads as TGCGCCAGCAGCTTGGCGGGGACGGCAGATACGCAGTATTTT. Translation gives CASSLAGTADTQYF.